The 25 T cell receptor beta chains reported below all come from one sample, sequenced in a study of sequential checkpoint blockade in melanoma. Treatment meaning: randomized to nivolumab then ipilimumab (arm A) or the reverse (arm B). Method: immunoSEQ multiplex PCR; TCRdb's copy keeps in-frame clones and lacks some. The data hold approximately 28,000 clones, with over 80% observed a single time. Here the sequenced sample was CD8+ T cells sorted from blood (inferred from file names), taken from a patient given nivolumab and ipilimumab in sequence. All receptors come from a human donor with melanoma.

This clone is medium-sized. This chain connects TRBV19 to TRBJ1-5, with a tentative D call TRBD1 (5 bases). Germline V gives CDR1 LNHDA, CDR2 SQIVND (reference sequence). Trimming removed 1 base from V and 0 bases from J, with 7 bases in between. The CDR3 is made up of 15 amino acids. The CDR3 loop reads CASSIAGYSNQPQHF. CDR3 bases: TGTGCCAGTAGTATAGCAGGGTATAGCAATCAGCCCCAGCATTTT.

The chain recombines TRBV19 with TRBJ2-7; 10 nucleotides line up with TRBD1. CDR3 length: 15 amino acids. The junction had 6 bases not matched to a gene; V was cut back by 3 bases and J by 4 bases. Per the germline V gene, CDR1 is LNHDA and CDR2 is SQIVND (reference sequence). DNA for the CDR3: TGTGCCAGTAGTATTGGACAGGGGGTGCTGTACGAGCAGTACTTC. It encodes CASSIGQGVLYEQYF.

The chain carries TRBV7-8 and TRBJ2-2; 10 bases align to TRBD1. Germline assignment: CDR1 SGHVS and CDR2 FQNEAQ. Trimming took 7 bases from V and 3 from J; bases not matched to a gene: 11. There are 17 residues in the CDR3. The CDR3 sequence is CASTHAGQGLYTGELFF. For the CDR3, the DNA is TGTGCCAGCACCCACGCGGGACAGGGGCTGTACACCGGGGAGCTGTTTTTT.

The chain combines TRBV11-1 with TRBJ2-7, with D maybe TRBD2 (5 bases). Germline-derived CDR1 and CDR2 are SGHAT and FQDESV (reference sequence). Trimming removed 0 bases at V and 1 base at J, with 7 bases between. The CDR3 sequence is 14 residues long. CDR3 region: CASSLAGISYEQYF. CDR3 nucleotides: TGTGCCAGCAGCTTAGCCGGGATATCCTACGAGCAGTACTTC.

This sequence joins TRBV6-4 and TRBJ2-7, with TRBD1 matching over 7 bases. CDR1 is MRHNA, CDR2 SNTAGT, per germline. The CDR3 totals 17 residues. V dropped 9 bases and J dropped 0; count of bases not matched to a gene: 17. CDR3 residues: CARDPTIWDSNSYEQYF. CDR3 DNA sequence: TGTGCCAGGGATCCCACCATATGGGACAGCAACTCCTACGAGCAGTACTTC.

The gene calls are TRBV28 and TRBJ2-7, with 8 bases lining up with TRBD2. Looked up from germline, CDR1 is MDHEN and CDR2 is SYDVKM. The V gene end was trimmed by 4 bases and the J gene end by 5 bases; junction bases not matched to a gene: 7. The CDR3 contains 14 residues. The DNA of the CDR3 is TGTGCCAGCAGTTCGGGACTAGTAGTCCACGAGCAGTACTTC. Encoded protein: CASSSGLVVHEQYF. Filled out from reference TRBV28 and TRBJ2-7, the complete variable domain reads DVKVTQSSRYLVKRTGEKVFLECVQDMDHENMFWYRQDPGLGLRLIYFSYDVKMKEKGDIPEGYSVSREKKERFSLILESASTNQTSMYLCASSSGLVVHEQYFGPGTRLTVT.

V is TRBV5-1 and J is TRBJ2-7; D unclear. The germline V and J ends were trimmed by 5 bases and 3 bases, with 3 bases remaining between them. The CDR3 contains 10 residues. Germline CDR1 SGHRS, CDR2 YFSETQ. CDR3 in DNA: TGCGCCAGCAGTCTCTACGAGCAGTACTTC. Its protein is CASSLYEQYF.

A few counts support this clone. The chain links TRBV5-6 to TRBJ2-7, with TRBD1 matching 9 bases. Per germline, CDR1 SGHDT and CDR2 YYEEEE. This CDR3 region has 13 residues. V lost 6 bases to trimming and J lost 3 bases; unmatched junction nucleotides: 4. This chain's CDR3 is CASTWGQGYEQYF. CDR3 in DNA: TGTGCCAGCACCTGGGGACAGGGCTACGAGCAGTACTTC.

Only one count was recorded for this clone. The chain joins TRBV2 to TRBJ2-7, with 11 bases that match TRBD2. The CDR3 totals 15 residues. Germline trimming cut 4 bases from V and 3 bases from J; bases unmatched to any gene: 5. Germline CDR1 reads SNHLY; CDR2 reads FYNNEI. CDR3 protein: CASSASSGGLYEQYF. In DNA form, the CDR3 reads TGTGCCAGCAGTGCCTCTAGCGGGGGGCTCTACGAGCAGTACTTC.

The V call is TRBV4-1, the J call TRBJ2-4; 7 nucleotides agree with TRBD1. The CDR3 is 17 amino acids. Germline V gene lookup returns CDR1 MGHRA and CDR2 YSYEKL. J lost 1 base, V lost 1 base, and 7 bases had no gene match. DNA for the CDR3: TGCGCCAGCAGCCAAGGAAACCCACAGGGGGCCAAAAACATTCAGTACTTC. Translated: CASSQGNPQGAKNIQYF.

Remarks on this clone: This sample includes further DNA sequences coding for the same CDR3. The chain has TRBV2 and TRBJ2-1, with 13 nucleotides matching TRBD2. Germline V CDR1 and CDR2: SNHLY, FYNNEI. The ends lost 6 bases at V and 6 bases at J; junction bases unmatched: 5. There are 15 residues in the CDR3. The CDR3 reads CASSLLAGGGNEQFF. The CDR3 nucleotides are TGTGCCAGCAGCCTACTAGCGGGAGGGGGCAATGAGCAGTTCTTC.

In its sample, this clone was seen a few times. The rearrangement uses TRBV5-1 and TRBJ2-2; TRBD2 matches at 13 bases. Germline V gene lookup returns CDR1 SGHRS and CDR2 YFSETQ. CDR3 length equals 16 residues. J lost 7 bases, V lost 0 bases, and 3 bases had no gene match. CDR3 residues: CASSLGLAGGHGELFF. The CDR3, as DNA: TGCGCCAGCAGCTTGGGACTAGCGGGGGGCCACGGGGAGCTGTTTTTT.

The chain has TRBV4-3 and TRBJ1-5; 9 nucleotides match TRBD1. CDR1 LGHNA and CDR2 YSLEER come from the germline V gene. V shed 4 bases and J 3 bases; nucleotides not matched to a gene: 4. This CDR3 is built from 15 residues. CDR3 nucleotide sequence: TGCGCCAGCAGCCGAGACAGGGGGTCCAATCAGCCCCAGCATTTT. It specifies CASSRDRGSNQPQHF.

The gene calls are TRBV19 and TRBJ2-2; D is ambiguous. CDR3 length equals 19 residues. Trimming cost V 3 bases and J 6 bases, with 26 bases left between them. CDR1 and CDR2 from the germline V gene are LNHDA and SQIVND (reference sequence). The DNA for the CDR3 is TGTGCCAGTAGTATCAGTGTCTTTAGGCAGGATGTTGTATCCGGGGAGCTGTTTTTT. Residues: CASSISVFRQDVVSGELFF.

This chain joins TRBV7-6 and TRBJ2-3; 11 bases line up with TRBD2. This CDR3 has 16 residues. Germline loops: CDR1 SGHVS, CDR2 FNYEAQ. The V and J ends lost 5 bases and 2 bases, in that order; junction bases with no gene match: 6. CDR3 bases: TGTGCCAGCAGCCCGGGACTAGCGGTCTCCACAGATACGCAGTATTTT. Its protein is CASSPGLAVSTDTQYF.

This chain connects TRBV7-9 to TRBJ1-2; 8 nucleotides line up with TRBD1. The length of the CDR3 is 14 residues. The germline V gene encodes CDR1 SEHNR and CDR2 FQNEAQ (reference sequence). The ends lost 3 bases at V and 4 bases at J; junction bases unmatched: 4. DNA of the CDR3: TGTGCCAGCAGCTTGGGGACAGGAATCTATGGCTACACCTTC. This encodes CASSLGTGIYGYTF.

J is TRBJ1-1 and V is TRBV5-6; no clear D gene. The CDR3 covers 13 residues. V was clipped by 2 bases and J by 1 base, with 6 bases between them. Germline V gives CDR1 SGHDT, CDR2 YYEEEE. As DNA, the CDR3 is TGTGCCAGCAGCTTTAAGAGGAACACTGAAGCTTTCTTT. It yields the protein CASSFKRNTEAFF.

J is TRBJ2-3 and V is TRBV7-2; D perhaps matches TRBD2 (6 bases). The V end lost 7 bases, the J end lost 1 base, and 18 bases lay between the germline ends. In germline, CDR1 is SGHTA, CDR2 FQGNSA. The CDR3 extends over 16 amino acids. CDR3: CASIRPAGPCTDTQYF. The CDR3 DNA sequence: TGTGCCAGCATCCGGCCCGCGGGACCATGCACAGATACGCAGTATTTT. Together with reference TRBV7-2 and TRBJ2-3, the CDR3 gives the full variable domain: GAGVSQSPSNKVTEKGKDVELRCDPISGHTALYWYRQSLGQGLEFLIYFQGNSAPDKSGLPSDRFSAERTGGSVSTLTIQRTQQEDSAVYLCASIRPAGPCTDTQYFGPGTRLTVL.

The chain is built from TRBV29-1 and TRBJ1-1, with D unresolved. The V gene lost 1 base and the J gene lost 1 base, with 7 bases spanning the gap. There are 13 residues in the CDR3. The germline gives CDR1 SQVTM, CDR2 ANQGSEA. CDR3 sequence reads: CSVEGRENTEAFF. As DNA, the CDR3 is TGCAGCGTTGAAGGGCGGGAGAACACTGAAGCTTTCTTT.

The V and J genes are TRBV7-8 and TRBJ2-1, with D perhaps matching TRBD2 (7 bases). CDR1 and CDR2 from the germline V gene are SGHVS and FQNEAQ. The CDR3 has 21 residues. Deletions cut 1 base from V and 0 bases from J, with 25 bases between. CDR3 DNA: TGTGCCAGCAGCTTAGGAGGGGGGGGAGGTCCGGAACTCAGCTCCTACAATGAGCAGTTCTTC. As protein: CASSLGGGGGPELSSYNEQFF.

The rearrangement links TRBV7-9 to TRBJ2-3; perhaps TRBD2 as D (5 bases). The CDR3 length is 15 residues. Germline V gene sequence: CDR1 SEHNR, CDR2 FQNEAQ (reference sequence). V was shortened by 2 bases and J by 4 bases, with 13 bases between the two germline ends. The CDR3 DNA sequence: TGTGCCAGCAGCTTAAGGTATGCGGAGGCAGATACGCAGTATTTT. Translation: CASSLRYAEADTQYF.

This chain links TRBV28 with TRBJ2-3; 8 bases are a match to TRBD1. The germline CDR1 and CDR2 sequences are MDHEN and SYDVKM. The V segment lost 5 bases and the J segment 2 bases; nucleotides outside the gene matches: 12. The CDR3 has 17 amino acids. The chain's CDR3 is CASSQRWTGSFTDTQYF. In DNA, the CDR3 is TGTGCCAGCAGTCAAAGGTGGACAGGGAGTTTCACAGATACGCAGTATTTT. The full variable domain, completed using reference TRBV28 and TRBJ2-3, is DVKVTQSSRYLVKRTGEKVFLECVQDMDHENMFWYRQDPGLGLRLIYFSYDVKMKEKGDIPEGYSVSREKKERFSLILESASTNQTSMYLCASSQRWTGSFTDTQYFGPGTRLTVL.

The chain recombines TRBV9 with TRBJ2-5, with D unclear. Near its end, the DNA agrees better with TRBJ2-7, so the J call may be wrong. Germline values: CDR1 SGDLS, CDR2 YYNGEE. The CDR3 contains 13 residues. The CDR3 loop reads CASSVDSSYEQYF. DNA for the CDR3: TGTGCCAGCAGCGTAGACAGCTCCTACGAGCAGTACTTC.

The gene calls are TRBV21-1 and TRBJ2-1; the table gives TRBD2 as D, unverified against the DNA. TRBV21-1 is labeled a pseudogene. There are 16 residues in the CDR3. The DNA for the CDR3 is TGTGCCAGCAGCAAAGTGGGGCTAGCGGAGAACAATGAGCAGTTCTTC. Amino acid sequence: CASSKVGLAENNEQFF.

The rearrangement joins TRBV19 to TRBJ2-7, with a tentative D call TRBD2 (6 bases). Germline V lookup: CDR1 LNHDA, CDR2 SQIVND (reference sequence). The CDR3 is 13 residues long. V lost 6 bases to trimming and J lost 0 bases, with 9 bases between them. In nucleotides, the CDR3 is TGTGCCAGTAGCCCGACTAGCTCCTACGAGCAGTACTTC. Translation gives CASSPTSSYEQYF.